This TCR beta chain was found in a study of blood T cell repertoires in COVID-19. The germline V gene encodes CDR1 MNHNY and CDR2 SVGAGI (reference sequence). The length of the CDR3 is 14 residues. Trimming at V came to 8 bases and at J to 5 bases, leaving 9 bases not matched to a gene. Produced via immunoSEQ multiplex PCR; TCRdb's table is partial and in-frame only. The sample includes more than 300,000 clones, 86% seen only once; the top ten take 10%. The chain couples TRBV6-6 to TRBJ1-5; 7 nucleotides agree with TRBD1. Sequencing used PBMCs or T cells enriched from blood (not recorded which). The receptor was isolated from a young woman who had recovered from COVID-19. Here the CDR3 reads CASGLRDSHQPQHF. CDR3 nucleotides: TGTGCCAGCGGGCTCCGGGACAGTCATCAGCCCCAGCATTTT.